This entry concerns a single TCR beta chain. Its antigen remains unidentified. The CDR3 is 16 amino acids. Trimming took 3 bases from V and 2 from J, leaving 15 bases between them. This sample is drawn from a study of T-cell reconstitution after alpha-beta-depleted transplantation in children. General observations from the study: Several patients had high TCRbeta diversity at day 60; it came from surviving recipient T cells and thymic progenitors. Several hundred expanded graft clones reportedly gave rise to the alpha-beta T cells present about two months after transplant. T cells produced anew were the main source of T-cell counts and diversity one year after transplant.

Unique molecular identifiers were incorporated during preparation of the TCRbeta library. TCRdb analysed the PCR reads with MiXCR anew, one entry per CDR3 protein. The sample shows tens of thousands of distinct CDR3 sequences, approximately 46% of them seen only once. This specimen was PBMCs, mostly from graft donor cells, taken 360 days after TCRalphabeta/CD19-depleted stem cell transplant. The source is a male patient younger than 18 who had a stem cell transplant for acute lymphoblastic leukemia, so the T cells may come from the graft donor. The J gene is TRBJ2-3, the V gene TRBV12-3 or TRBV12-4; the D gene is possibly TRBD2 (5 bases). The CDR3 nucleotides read TGTGCCAGCAGTTTGGCGCTAGCTCTCCTCACAGATACGCAGTATTTT. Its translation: CASSLALALLTDTQYF.